These 12 T cell receptor beta chains were all obtained from the same sample, sequenced in a study of response to subunit inactivated influenza vaccine listed by TCRdb under 2018. Library preparation used RT-PCR. Sequencing used an Illumina HiSeq 2500. TCRdb passed the public sequencing reads through fastp at Q25 and MiXCR, retaining productive beta sequences. Rows are combined by CDR3 protein, so each entry shows the most common genes and DNA. The sample table contains about 540,000 distinct CDR3 sequences; only one count was recorded for approximately 20% of them. The ten biggest clones cover under 3.5% of the sample. This sample also appeared in a second study, on T cells expressing NK-cell markers. The second study reports: TCR beta cDNA libraries were prepared using 5'RACE template switching, which introduced a universal primer site and unique molecular identifiers.

The sample consisted of CD4+ T cells sorted from PBMCs, taken 12 days after vaccination. These receptors all come from a man in his fifties who received an inactivated influenza vaccine. Donor details come from another sample of the same person, matched by shared clones.

This rearrangement joins TRBV20-1 to TRBJ2-5, with 12 bases that match TRBD2. Germline V gene lookup returns CDR1 DFQATT and CDR2 SNEGSKA (reference sequence). The CDR3 has 15 residues. Trimming cost V 4 bases and J 7 bases; bases outside gene matches: 10. CDR3 DNA sequence: TGCAGTGCTATCTCGGCTAGCGGGGGGGCTGGGACCCAGTACTTC. This gives the protein CSAISASGGAGTQYF.

V is TRBV6-2 or TRBV6-3 and J is TRBJ2-3; TRBD2 aligns across 13 bases. The trim removed 2 bases at V and 5 bases at J, leaving 7 bases unmatched. The CDR3 runs 17 residues. CDR1 MNHEY and CDR2 SVGEGT come from the germline V gene. As DNA, the CDR3 is TGTGCCAGCAGTTACCCACCACTAGCGGGGGGGAGAGATACGCAGTATTTT. Translating it yields CASSYPPLAGGRDTQYF.

This chain uses TRBV4-2 with TRBJ2-6; a possible D gene is TRBD1 (6 bases). The CDR3 runs to 16 residues. V shed 0 bases and J shed 3 bases, with 9 bases lying between them. The germline V gene has CDR1 LGHNA and CDR2 YNFKEQ. CDR3 sequence: CASSQEGAYGANVLTF. The CDR3, as DNA: TGTGCCAGCAGCCAAGAGGGGGCATATGGGGCCAACGTCCTGACTTTC.

The rearrangement joins TRBV29-1 to TRBJ2-1; D gene unclear. Trimming cost V 7 bases and J 5 bases, with 12 bases left between them. The CDR3 is made up of 12 amino acids. Looked up from germline, CDR1 is SQVTM and CDR2 is ANQGSEA. CDR3 sequence reads: CSGLRNHNEQFF. In DNA, the CDR3 is TGCAGCGGATTAAGAAACCACAATGAGCAGTTCTTC.

This clonotype has only a few counts. The V and J genes are TRBV5-1 and TRBJ2-7; D not resolved. The V end lost 4 bases, the J end lost 0 bases, and 14 bases lay between the germline ends. The CDR3 sequence is 15 residues long. CDR1 is SGHRS and CDR2 is YFSETQ in the germline V gene. The CDR3 reads CASSPTDGYSYEQYF. The CDR3, as DNA: TGCGCCAGCAGCCCAACCGACGGGTACTCCTACGAGCAGTACTTC.

The rearrangement links TRBV28 to TRBJ1-5, with D possibly TRBD1 on 5 matching bases. The CDR3 covers 15 residues. Trimming took off 2 bases at V and 1 base at J, with 9 bases between the two ends. Germline CDR1 and CDR2: MDHEN and SYDVKM. In nucleotides, the CDR3 is TGTGCCAGCAGTTTAACGGGGGAGAGCAATCAGCCCCAGCATTTT. This sequence encodes CASSLTGESNQPQHF.

The chain links TRBV3-1 to TRBJ2-3; 10 positions agree with TRBD2. Germline CDR1 and CDR2: LGHDT and YNNKEL (reference sequence). V was clipped by 1 base and J by 14 bases; unmatched bases: 12. CDR3 length: 15 amino acids. CDR3 in DNA: TGTGCCAGCAGCCAAGGTGGGACTAGCGTGACGTTAGCGTATTTT. This codes for CASSQGGTSVTLAYF.

The rearrangement uses TRBV28 and TRBJ2-7; no clear D gene. The CDR3 totals 11 residues. Deletions cut 4 bases from V and 3 bases from J, with 4 bases between. Germline V gene sequence: CDR1 MDHEN, CDR2 SYDVKM. CDR3 DNA sequence: TGTGCCAGCAGTTACCACTACGAGCAGTACTTC. It encodes CASSYHYEQYF.

This chain uses TRBV4-2 with TRBJ2-5; TRBD2 might be the D (6 bases). The CDR3 covers 13 residues. The germline CDR1 and CDR2 sequences are LGHNA and YNFKEQ. The V and J ends lost 5 bases and 5 bases respectively, with 12 bases between them. CDR3 coding DNA: TGTGCCAGCAGCGCACGGGAGAGTGAGACCCAGTACTTC. It yields the protein CASSARESETQYF.

In nucleotides, the CDR3 is TGTGCCAGCAGGGGACAGTACTACGAGCAGTACTTC. It specifies CASRGQYYEQYF. The chain recombines TRBV7-2 with TRBJ2-7; 7 bases agree with TRBD1. The germline CDR1 and CDR2 sequences are SGHTA and FQGNSA. This CDR3 is built from 12 residues. V shed 6 bases, J shed 3 bases, and the junction held 2 bases outside the gene matches. Filled out from reference TRBV7-2 and TRBJ2-7, the complete variable domain reads GAGVSQSPSNKVTEKGKDVELRCDPISGHTALYWYRQSLGQGLEFLIYFQGNSAPDKSGLPSDRFSAERTGGSVSTLTIQRTQQEDSAVYLCASRGQYYEQYFGPGTRLTVT.

The J gene is TRBJ2-5, the V gene TRBV4-2, with D perhaps being TRBD1 or TRBD2 (5 bases each). The CDR3 sequence is 17 residues long. In germline, CDR1 is LGHNA, CDR2 YNFKEQ. The V end was cut by 1 base, the J end by 1 base, with 16 bases between. CDR3 coding DNA: TGTGCCAGCAGCCAAGGGGCGGCTAGAGGGGTCCAAGAGACCCAGTACTTC. Translation: CASSQGAARGVQETQYF.

The sample holds many counts of this clonotype. The chain joins TRBV29-1 to TRBJ2-7; no reliable D call. CDR3 length equals 11 residues. V lost 7 bases to trimming and J lost 3 bases, with 10 bases between them. The germline V gene has CDR1 SQVTM and CDR2 ANQGSEA. The CDR3 DNA reads as TGCAGCGCTGGAAGCTACTACGAGCAGTACTTC. It codes for CSAGSYYEQYF.